Listed below are T cell receptor beta chains from one sample, sequenced in a study of blood T cell repertoires in COVID-19. Here immunoSEQ multiplex PCR was the method, and the copy in TCRdb shows in-frame clones only, minus some. Among over 400,000 clones listed, 86% were seen once. Sequenced: peripheral blood. The receptors shown here come from a woman aged 25-40 years with active or convalescent COVID-19. CDR3s include the opening cysteine and the closing phenylalanine or tryptophan. D genes are given only for firm matches. Expanded clones are given a class, and other clones once, few, many or no size at all.

j_call,v_call,d_call,clone_size,cdr3_aa,cdr3_nt
TRBJ2-3,TRBV7-2,TRBD2,few,CASSPTSGSQYF,TGTGCCAGCAGTCCCACTAGCGGGAGCCAGTATTTT
TRBJ1-4,TRBV12-3/TRBV12-4,TRBD1,.,CASSQRQGRELFF,TGTGCCAGCAGCCAAAGACAGGGTAGGGAACTGTTTTTT
TRBJ1-3,TRBV5-5,.,.,CASSLAVPSSGNTIYF,TGTGCCAGCAGCTTGGCGGTGCCGAGCTCTGGAAACACCATATATTTT
TRBJ1-6,TRBV3-1/TRBV3-2,TRBD1,.,CASNQQGANSPLHF,TGTGCCAGCAACCAACAGGGGGCTAATTCACCCCTCCACTTT
TRBJ2-7,TRBV7-6,TRBD2,.,CASSLVASGAYEQYF,TGTGCCAGCAGCTTAGTGGCTAGCGGGGCGTACGAGCAGTACTTC
TRBJ2-2,TRBV6-6,.,few,CASSQTTDPTGELFF,TGTGCCAGCAGTCAGACGACAGACCCCACCGGGGAGCTGTTTTTT
TRBJ2-5,TRBV5-6,.,.,CASSLSTVIYPQETQYF,TGTGCCAGCAGCTTATCCACAGTGATCTACCCCCAAGAGACCCAGTACTTC
TRBJ1-1,TRBV27,.,.,CASSWVANTEAFF,TGTGCCAGCTCTTGGGTAGCGAACACTGAAGCTTTCTTT
TRBJ1-2,TRBV18,.,.,CASSPQPPGYTF,TGTGCCAGCTCACCACAGCCACCTGGCTACACCTTC
TRBJ2-1,TRBV6-5,TRBD1,.,CASRKTGSSYNEQFF,TGTGCCAGCAGGAAGACAGGGAGCTCCTACAATGAGCAGTTCTTC
TRBJ2-5,TRBV19,TRBD1,.,CASSIDVTGARAQYF,TGTGCCAGTAGTATAGACGTCACAGGGGCTAGGGCCCAGTACTTC
TRBJ2-5,TRBV3-1/TRBV3-2,TRBD2,once,CASSQRLAGKETQYF,TGTGCCAGCAGCCAACGTCTAGCGGGTAAAGAGACCCAGTACTTC
TRBJ1-5,TRBV5-1,.,once,CASSLAGTSNQPQHF,TGCGCCAGCAGCTTGGCCGGGACAAGCAATCAGCCCCAGCATTTT
TRBJ1-3,TRBV19,TRBD1,.,CASSADRGSGNTIYF,TGTGCCAGTAGTGCGGACAGGGGCTCTGGAAACACCATATATTTT
TRBJ2-1,TRBV7-8,TRBD1,.,CASSSPPGTGSLGEQFF,TGTGCCAGCAGTTCCCCTCCCGGGACAGGTAGCTTGGGTGAGCAGTTCTTC
TRBJ1-5,TRBV28,.,once,CASSYDRDKGNQPQHF,TGTGCCAGCAGTTACGACCGGGACAAAGGCAATCAGCCCCAGCATTTT
TRBJ1-6,TRBV7-8,.,once,CASSLRENSPLHF,TGTGCCAGCAGCTTAAGAGAGAATTCACCCCTCCACTTT
TRBJ1-1,TRBV3-1/TRBV3-2,.,.,CASSQATENTEAFF,TGTGCCAGCAGCCAAGCTACTGAGAACACTGAAGCTTTCTTT
TRBJ2-1,TRBV2,TRBD2,.,CASKETSGGEQFF,TGTGCCAGCAAGGAGACTAGCGGGGGGGAGCAGTTCTTC
TRBJ1-5,TRBV19,TRBD1,.,CASSTDRGIYQPQHF,TGTGCCAGTAGTACCGACAGGGGAATCTATCAGCCCCAGCATTTT
TRBJ2-7,TRBV27,.,.,CASSTAGSYEQYF,TGTGCCAGCAGCACCGCCGGGAGCTACGAGCAGTACTTC
TRBJ2-3,TRBV2,TRBD2,.,CASSVSGGYTDTQYF,TGTGCCAGCAGTGTAAGCGGGGGGTACACAGATACGCAGTATTTT
TRBJ2-7,TRBV7-2,.,.,CASSLARGPSYEQYF,TGTGCCAGCAGCTTAGCAAGAGGGCCGTCCTACGAGCAGTACTTC
TRBJ2-3,TRBV19,TRBD2,.,CASSIDPSGGAFSTDTQYF,TGTGCCAGTAGTATAGATCCTAGCGGGGGGGCATTTAGCACAGATACGCAGTATTTT
TRBJ1-2,TRBV5-4,.,.,CASSLDSHYGYTF,TGTGCCAGCAGCTTGGACAGCCACTATGGCTACACCTTC
TRBJ2-5,TRBV5-5,.,.,CASSLTSTGQETQYF,TGTGCCAGCAGCTTGACGAGTACGGGACAAGAGACCCAGTACTTC